Included here is one TCR beta chain sequence, with context. Assay: immunoSEQ multiplex PCR; the TCRdb copy retains only in-frame clones and omits some. The repertoire holds 300,000 to 450,000 clones, with approximately 86% as singletons. The data are from a study of blood T cell repertoires in COVID-19. The junction had 13 bases not matched to a gene; V was cut back by 4 bases and J by 9 bases. This CDR3 region has 16 residues. Germline-derived CDR1 and CDR2 are SGHRS and YFSETQ. The chain uses TRBV5-1 and TRBJ2-1; 10 nucleotides line up with TRBD2. This clonotype was sampled from a human donor in a cohort sampled during active COVID-19. The sequenced sample was peripheral blood. The CDR3 nucleotides read TGCGCCAGCAGCCAAGGGGGAGCGGGAGGGCCTACTGAGCAGTTCTTC. Protein: CASSQGGAGGPTEQFF.